Presented here are 12 T cell receptor beta chains from one specimen sequenced in a study of OX40 agonist ivuxolimab in advanced cancers. Assay used: immunoSEQ multiplex PCR; TCRdb lists only in-frame clones, some missing. Of more than 55,000 clones listed, 88% are singletons. This sample comprised CD4+ or CD8+ T cells sorted from blood, obtained in a trial of the OX40 agonist ivuxolimab. Receptors originate from an adult with an advanced solid tumor such as melanoma, head and neck, liver or kidney cancer.

The chain has TRBV6-6 and TRBJ1-6; 12 nucleotides align to TRBD1. Germline values: CDR1 MNHNY, CDR2 SVGAGI (reference sequence). There are 14 residues in the CDR3. V lost 6 bases, J lost 12 bases, and 6 bases stayed unmatched. The CDR3 region is CASSLGQGAIPLHF. As DNA, the CDR3 is TGTGCCAGCAGCTTGGGACAGGGGGCCATACCCCTCCACTTT.

The chain uses TRBV4-1 and TRBJ1-5; 7 bases agree with TRBD1. CDR1 MGHRA and CDR2 YSYEKL come from the germline V gene. Losses at the gene ends were 7 bases for V and 6 bases for J; bases not matched to a gene: 15. This CDR3 has 16 amino acids. The CDR3 protein is CASNGPKSRGTQPQHF. The CDR3 region has the DNA TGCGCCAGCAATGGCCCTAAATCCAGGGGGACTCAGCCCCAGCATTTT.

The chain combines TRBV29-1 with TRBJ1-2, with a weak D call TRBD1 (6 bases). V lost 7 bases, J lost 2 bases, and 17 bases lay in between. Germline V gives CDR1 SQVTM, CDR2 ANQGSEA. This CDR3 is 14 amino acids long. The CDR3 DNA is TGCAGCGCCGACCCCGGCAGGGGAAACTATGGCTACACCTTC. This translates into CSADPGRGNYGYTF.

Regarding this clone: The identical CDR3 is also encoded by other nucleotide sequences in the sample. This rearrangement joins TRBV18 to TRBJ1-2, with D unclear. CDR1 and CDR2 (germline): KGHSH, LQKENI. The ends were cut back, 3 bases at V and 2 bases at J, with 7 bases in the middle. This CDR3 spans 13 amino acids. The CDR3 is CASSPTDNYGYTF. CDR3 nucleotides: TGTGCCAGCTCACCGACTGACAACTATGGCTACACCTTC.

This clone was seen only once. The chain uses TRBV7-2 and TRBJ2-3; TRBD2 agrees at 11 bases. CDR3 length: 17 residues. CDR1 and CDR2 from the germline V gene are SGHTA and FQGNSA. The J segment lost 4 bases and the V segment lost 1 base, leaving 7 bases of the junction unmatched. As DNA, the CDR3 is TGTGCCAGCAGCTTAGTGATTAGCGGGGGGGCGGCAGATACGCAGTATTTT. Its translation is CASSLVISGGAADTQYF.

This chain connects TRBV12-5 to TRBJ2-1; 8 bases line up with TRBD1. The CDR3 contains 14 residues. V trimming: 7 bases; J trimming: 2 bases; junction bases outside the gene matches: 4. Looked up from germline, CDR1 is LGHNT and CDR2 is FRNRAP. The chain's CDR3 is CASAPGQAYNEQFF. Here the CDR3 DNA reads TGTGCTAGTGCCCCGGGACAGGCCTACAATGAGCAGTTCTTC. The full variable domain, in which reference TRBV12-5 and TRBJ2-1 provide the parts outside the CDR3, is DARVTQTPRHKVTEMGQEVTMRCQPILGHNTVFWYRQTMMQGLELLAYFRNRAPLDDSGMPKDRFSAEMPDATLATLKIQPSEPRDSAVYFCASAPGQAYNEQFFGPGTRLTVL.

The chain uses TRBV29-1 and TRBJ1-2, with a tentative D call TRBD1 (6 bases). The germline V and J ends were trimmed by 6 bases and 13 bases, with 24 bases remaining between them. Germline values: CDR1 SQVTM, CDR2 ANQGSEA. This CDR3 spans 13 amino acids. In DNA, the CDR3 is TGCAGCGTGCACCGGGACACTGTCCCCCGCGGCACCTTC. It yields the protein CSVHRDTVPRGTF. Full variable domain (remainder filled in from reference TRBV29-1 and TRBJ1-2): SAVISQKPSRDICQRGTSLTIQCQVDSQVTMMFWYRQQPGQSLTLIATANQGSEATYESGFVIDKFPISRPNLTFSTLTVSNMSPEDSSIYLCSVHRDTVPRGTFGSGTRLTVV.

The chain has TRBV28 and TRBJ1-2; D may be TRBD1 (6 bases). The germline V and J ends were trimmed by 5 bases and 6 bases, with 25 bases remaining between them. The CDR3 consists of 17 residues. Germline V gives CDR1 MDHEN, CDR2 SYDVKM. Here the CDR3 reads CASSLGGGNAPLNGYTF. The CDR3, as DNA: TGTGCCAGCAGTCTGGGGGGGGGCAATGCTCCTCTCAATGGCTACACCTTC.

This chain links TRBV27 with TRBJ2-5; no firm D call. Deletions cut 4 bases from V and 9 bases from J, with 15 bases between. CDR3 length equals 13 residues. CDR1 and CDR2 (germline): MNHEY, SMNVEV (reference sequence). CDR3 protein: CASSSLFDFSQYF. The CDR3 DNA sequence: TGTGCCAGCAGTTCCTTATTCGACTTTTCCCAGTACTTC.

The chain joins TRBV6-5 to TRBJ1-2; D is unclear. Germline V gives CDR1 MNHEY, CDR2 SVGAGI. V was cut by 4 bases and J by 6 bases, with 9 bases left in between. This CDR3 spans 12 amino acids. CDR3 in amino acids: CASSSVGDGYTF. CDR3 coding DNA: TGTGCCAGCAGTTCCGTCGGCGATGGCTACACCTTC.

The chain couples TRBV18 to TRBJ1-1; tentatively, D is TRBD1 (5 bases). CDR3 size: 15 residues. Germline CDR1 and CDR2: KGHSH and LQKENI. Trimming pared 4 bases from V and 2 bases from J, leaving 14 bases between. The CDR3 region has the DNA TGTGCCAGCTCACAGACAGTGACCAGAAACACTGAAGCTTTCTTT. Translation: CASSQTVTRNTEAFF.

V is TRBV6-5 and J is TRBJ2-2; D remains ambiguous. The CDR3 is 11 amino acids. The germline V gene encodes CDR1 MNHEY and CDR2 SVGAGI. Trimming stripped 5 bases from V and 6 bases from J, with 4 bases between. CDR3 protein: CASSVSGELFF. In nucleotides, the CDR3 is TGTGCCAGCAGTGTTTCCGGGGAGCTGTTTTTT.